The next 17 T cell receptor beta chains were all read from a single sample in a study of blood T cells in healthy people across ages (dated by TCRdb to the mid-2010s). The method behind the library was 5' RACE. Instrument used: Illumina HiSeq 2500. A second PCR of roughly 6 to 11 cycles was run with a J-beta primer mix and a sample-barcoded 5' primer. TCRdb redid the processing of the public reads, applying fastp at Q25 and MiXCR, and retained in-frame beta chains. Rows merge per CDR3 protein into single entries with the most common DNA and genes. For this sample there are 580,000 or so distinct CDR3 sequences; 40% to 50% appear just once. Of the sample, roughly 25% falls within the top ten clones. Sample: blood. The receptors were sampled from a man older than 75 in good health.

CDR3 sequence: CAISESAGYRAPLHF. CDR3 sequence (DNA): TGTGCCATCAGTGAGTCTGCGGGGTATAGGGCACCCCTCCACTTT. The rearrangement joins TRBV10-3 to TRBJ1-6; D not certain. The CDR3 runs 15 residues. Germline CDR1 is ENHRY and CDR2 is SYGVKD. The V and J ends lost 0 bases and 11 bases respectively, with 14 bases between them.

J is TRBJ2-1 and V is TRBV20-1, with D possibly being TRBD1 (5 bases). Germline V gene lookup returns CDR1 DFQATT and CDR2 SNEGSKA (reference sequence). The CDR3 loop spans 15 amino acids. V dropped 3 bases and J dropped 5 bases, with 17 bases sitting between them. The CDR3 protein is CSASDPREGDNEQFF. CDR3 bases: TGCAGTGCTAGCGACCCCAGGGAAGGCGACAATGAGCAGTTCTTC.

This clonotype has more than one count but fewer than ten. The rearrangement uses TRBV10-3 and TRBJ2-3, with 9 bases identical to TRBD2. Germline CDR1 ENHRY, CDR2 SYGVKD. The CDR3 contains 14 residues. J lost 3 bases, V lost 6 bases, and 4 bases had no gene match. This CDR3 reads CAIRVAGETDTQYF. As DNA, the CDR3 is TGTGCCATCAGGGTAGCGGGGGAAACAGATACGCAGTATTTT.

The J gene is TRBJ2-7, the V gene TRBV7-2; D possibly corresponds to TRBD1 (6 bases). This CDR3 contains 13 residues. V shed 6 bases and J shed 3 bases, with 12 bases lying between them. The germline V gene encodes CDR1 SGHTA and CDR2 FQGNSA. The CDR3 DNA reads TGTGCCAGCAGTCCAGCCAGGGGCTACGAGCAGTACTTC. As protein: CASSPARGYEQYF.

The chain recombines TRBV20-1 with TRBJ2-5, with 15 positions matching TRBD2. The DNA end lines up better with TRBJ2-7; the J call may be wrong. The CDR3 totals 16 residues. CDR1 DFQATT and CDR2 SNEGSKA come from the germline V gene (reference sequence). CDR3 sequence reads: CSANSLGTSGRYEQYF. CDR3 coding DNA: TGCAGTGCTAATAGTCTCGGGACTAGCGGGAGGTACGAGCAGTACTTC.

Notes on this clonotype: A much larger clone differs by one base, so this may be a read error. The CDR3 loop is CASSFNGEGETQYF. The CDR3 nucleotides are TGTGCCAGCAGTTTTAACGGGGAGGGAGAGACCCAGTACTTC. This chain uses TRBV6-5 with TRBJ2-5; 7 positions match TRBD2. The J segment lost 4 bases and the V segment lost 4 bases, leaving 6 bases of the junction unmatched. The CDR3 sequence is 14 residues long. Germline V gene data show CDR1 as MNHEY and CDR2 as SVGAGI.

This sequence joins TRBV19 and TRBJ1-1; no firm D call. The CDR3 loop spans 13 amino acids. V shed 7 bases and J shed 2 bases, with 11 bases lying between them. Germline loops: CDR1 LNHDA, CDR2 SQIVND (reference sequence). The CDR3 sequence is CASTPLSNTEAFF. Here the CDR3 DNA reads TGTGCCAGTACCCCACTCTCAAACACTGAAGCTTTCTTT.

To note about this clonotype: Just one base apart from a much larger clone, this may be a read error. The chain carries TRBV6-6 and TRBJ2-2; 9 bases are a match to TRBD1. Looked up from germline, CDR1 is MNHNY and CDR2 is SVGAGI (reference sequence). The CDR3 totals 14 residues. CDR3 sequence (DNA): TGTGCCAGCAGTCGTCGACAGGGGGTCGGGGAGCTGCTTTTT. It yields the protein CASSRRQGVGELLF.

The chain recombines TRBV4-3 with TRBJ1-2, with D uncertain. Germline CDR1 and CDR2: LGHNA and YSLEER. The germline V and J ends were trimmed by 0 bases and 7 bases, with 15 bases remaining between them. The CDR3 consists of 15 residues. The CDR3 DNA reads TGCGCCAGCAGCCAAGATGGGATCGGGCGGTCTGGCTACACCTTC. Amino acids: CASSQDGIGRSGYTF.

This clonotype has a handful of counts. V gene TRBV29-1 combines with J gene TRBJ1-2; D is unresolved. Deletions cut 4 bases from V and 1 base from J, with 13 bases between. Per germline, CDR1 SQVTM and CDR2 ANQGSEA. The CDR3 loop spans 14 amino acids. The CDR3 coding sequence is TGCAGCGTTGGCCCGGACGGAGTTAACTATGGCTACACCTTC. As protein: CSVGPDGVNYGYTF. Full variable domain (missing parts from reference TRBV29-1 and TRBJ1-2): SAVISQKPSRDICQRGTSLTIQCQVDSQVTMMFWYRQQPGQSLTLIATANQGSEATYESGFVIDKFPISRPNLTFSTLTVSNMSPEDSSIYLCSVGPDGVNYGYTFGSGTRLTVV.

This clonotype occurred once. The J gene is TRBJ2-7, the V gene TRBV6-2 or TRBV6-3; D possibly corresponds to TRBD2 (5 bases). There are 15 residues in the CDR3. V shed 5 bases and J shed 4 bases, with 18 bases lying between them. CDR1 MNHEY and CDR2 SVGEGT come from the germline V gene. The CDR3 here is CASSQPTWAGYEQYF. CDR3 DNA: TGTGCCAGCAGTCAACCTACCTGGGCGGGTTACGAGCAGTACTTC.

The chain employs TRBV2 and TRBJ2-5; D may be TRBD1 (6 bases). Germline V gene data show CDR1 as SNHLY and CDR2 as FYNNEI. The CDR3 covers 12 residues. V lost 7 bases and J 4 bases, leaving 10 bases between the germline ends. CDR3 residues: CASILQGETQYF. CDR3 bases: TGTGCCAGCATTTTACAGGGAGAGACCCAGTACTTC.

On this clonotype itself: This may stem from a read error, because a much larger clone lies one nucleotide away. This chain uses TRBV12-3 or TRBV12-4 with TRBJ2-1, with TRBD2 identical over 11 bases. The trim removed 8 bases at V and 9 bases at J, leaving 9 bases unmatched. This CDR3 has 14 amino acids. This CDR3 reads CASGQTSGNSEQFF. Written as DNA, the CDR3 is TGTGCCAGCGGGCAGACTAGCGGGAACAGTGAGCAGTTCTTC.

This clonotype has ten or more counts. The V gene is TRBV6-5, the J gene TRBJ1-1, with 9 nucleotides matching TRBD1. The CDR3 loop spans 15 amino acids. From germline, CDR1 is MNHEY and CDR2 SVGAGI. The trim removed 6 bases at V and 4 bases at J, leaving 9 bases unmatched. The CDR3 region is CASRYRGRRATEAFF. The CDR3 coding sequence is TGTGCCAGCAGATACAGGGGGCGCCGGGCCACTGAAGCTTTCTTT.

A remark on this clonotype: The junction does not match germline at one end; this may be a read error. This chain connects TRBV6-6 to TRBJ2-7; 10 bases agree with TRBD2. The CDR3 spans 15 residues. Germline-derived CDR1 and CDR2 are MNHNY and SVGAGI (reference sequence). The CDR3 region is CVSRSLAGWSYEQYF. As DNA, the CDR3 is TGTGTCAGCAGATCACTAGCGGGATGGTCCTACGAGCAGTACTTC.

Ten or more counts support this clonotype. The chain uses TRBV2 and TRBJ2-1; the match to TRBD1 covers 7 bases. Germline CDR1 reads SNHLY; CDR2 reads FYNNEI. The ends lost 6 bases at V and 3 bases at J; junction bases unmatched: 8. The CDR3 loop spans 15 amino acids. The CDR3 protein is CASSARGSGYNEQFF. The CDR3 coding sequence is TGTGCCAGCAGCGCCAGGGGGAGCGGCTACAATGAGCAGTTCTTC.

The rearrangement links TRBV11-2 to TRBJ2-1; D is uncertain. Germline CDR1 is SGHAT and CDR2 is FQNNGV. The CDR3 runs 13 residues. V dropped 5 bases and J dropped 1 base, with 6 bases sitting between them. CDR3 bases: TGTGCCAGCAGCCCTTTGTCCTACAATGAGCAGTTCTTC. Its protein product is CASSPLSYNEQFF.